This T cell receptor beta chain appears in the sequencing data of a study of blood T cell repertoires in COVID-19. At the level of the study: The United States, Italy and Spain supplied acute and convalescent COVID-19 samples.

The CDR3 contains 13 residues. Germline assignment: CDR1 KGHSH and CDR2 LQKENI. The V end was cut by 5 bases, the J end by 3 bases, with 8 bases between. This clone was observed once. Per the original data handling: Nucleated cell number was recorded as an estimate derived from reference gene primer amplification. Here immunoSEQ multiplex PCR was the method, and the copy in TCRdb shows in-frame clones only, minus some. From that table come the V and J calls and clone size; the DNA was used to work out D and trimming. The sample consists of around 99,000 clones, over 70% of them appearing once. J is TRBJ1-5 and V is TRBV18; no definite D call. Sequencing used peripheral blood. The TCR comes from a woman in her forties or fifties with acute or convalescent COVID-19. The CDR3 loop is CASSAGLNQPQHF. CDR3 coding DNA: TGTGCCAGCTCAGCAGGACTCAATCAGCCCCAGCATTTT.